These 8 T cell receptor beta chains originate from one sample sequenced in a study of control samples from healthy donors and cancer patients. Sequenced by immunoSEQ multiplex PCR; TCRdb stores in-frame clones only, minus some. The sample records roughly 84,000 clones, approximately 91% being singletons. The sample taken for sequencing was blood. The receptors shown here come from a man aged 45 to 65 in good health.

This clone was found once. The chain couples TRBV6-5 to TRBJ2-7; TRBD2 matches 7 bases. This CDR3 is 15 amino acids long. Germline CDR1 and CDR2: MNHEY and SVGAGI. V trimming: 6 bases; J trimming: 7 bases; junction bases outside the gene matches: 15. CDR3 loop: CASRTWGSGAGEQYF. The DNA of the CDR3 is TGTGCCAGCAGAACCTGGGGCAGCGGGGCAGGGGAGCAGTACTTC.

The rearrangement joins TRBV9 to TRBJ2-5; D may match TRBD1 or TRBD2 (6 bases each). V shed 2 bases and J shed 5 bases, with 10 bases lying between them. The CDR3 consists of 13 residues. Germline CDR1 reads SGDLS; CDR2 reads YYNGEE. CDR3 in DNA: TGTGCCAGCAGCGTCACAGGGAGGGAGACCCAGTACTTC. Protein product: CASSVTGRETQYF.

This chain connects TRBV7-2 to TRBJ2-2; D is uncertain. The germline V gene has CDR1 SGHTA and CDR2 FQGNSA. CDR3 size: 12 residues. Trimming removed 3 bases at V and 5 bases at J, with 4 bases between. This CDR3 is CASSFGTGELFF. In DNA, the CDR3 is TGTGCCAGCAGCTTTGGGACCGGGGAGCTGTTTTTT.

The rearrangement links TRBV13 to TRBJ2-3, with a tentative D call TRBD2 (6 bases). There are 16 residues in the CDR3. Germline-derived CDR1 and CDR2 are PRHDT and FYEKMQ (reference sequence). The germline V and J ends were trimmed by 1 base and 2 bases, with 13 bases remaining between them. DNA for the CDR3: TGTGCCAGCAGCTTAGCGGTAGCGGAGTACACAGATACGCAGTATTTT. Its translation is CASSLAVAEYTDTQYF.

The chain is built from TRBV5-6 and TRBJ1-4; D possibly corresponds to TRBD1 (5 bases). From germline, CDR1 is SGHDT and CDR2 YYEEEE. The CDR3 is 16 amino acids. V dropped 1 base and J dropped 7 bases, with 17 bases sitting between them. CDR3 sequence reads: CASSLSPRQGGEKLFF. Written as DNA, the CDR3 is TGTGCCAGCAGCTTGTCGCCCCGTCAGGGTGGTGAAAAACTGTTTTTT.

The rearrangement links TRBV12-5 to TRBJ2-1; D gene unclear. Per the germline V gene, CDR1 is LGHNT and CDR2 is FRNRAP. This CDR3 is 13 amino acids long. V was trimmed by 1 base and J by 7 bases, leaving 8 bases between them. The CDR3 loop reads CASGLGHQNEQFF. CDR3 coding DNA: TGTGCTAGTGGTTTGGGACACCAAAATGAGCAGTTCTTC.

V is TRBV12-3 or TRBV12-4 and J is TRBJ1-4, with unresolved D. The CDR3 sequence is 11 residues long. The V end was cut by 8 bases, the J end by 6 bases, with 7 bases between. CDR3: CASLFDEKLFF. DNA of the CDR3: TGTGCCAGCCTCTTTGATGAAAAACTGTTTTTT.

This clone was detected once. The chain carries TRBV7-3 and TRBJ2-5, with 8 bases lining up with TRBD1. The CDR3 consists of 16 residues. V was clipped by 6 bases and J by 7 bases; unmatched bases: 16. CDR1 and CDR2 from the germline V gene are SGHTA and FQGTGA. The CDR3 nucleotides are TGTGCCAGCAGTCCCAGTTCTGGACAGGGTTTGGGGACCCAGTACTTC. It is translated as CASSPSSGQGLGTQYF.